Following are 4 T cell receptor beta chains from one sample sequenced in a study of human T cells and chemical hapten exposure. TCRdb reanalysed the RACE reads using MiXCR and keeps one entry per CDR3 protein. The sample contains some 150,000 distinct CDR3 sequences, about 12% of which appear only once. As to time point: patch test 2, 6 weeks after DPC sensitization. Indicated treatment: therapeutic diphenylcyclopropenone sensitization with weekly scalp DPC. The sample was whole blood, taken in connection with sensitization to the hapten diphenylcyclopropenone (DPC). These TCRs come from a woman aged 50 to 65 with alopecia areata. Some clones in this sample may be carry-over from other donors' samples.

The chain is built from TRBV28 and TRBJ1-5; 9 bases fit TRBD1. The CDR3 spans 14 residues. The germline gives CDR1 MDHEN, CDR2 SYDVKM. The V segment lost 5 bases and the J segment 6 bases; nucleotides outside the gene matches: 5. CDR3 loop: CASSRTGASQPQHF. The CDR3 DNA reads as TGTGCCAGCAGTCGGACAGGGGCAAGTCAGCCCCAGCATTTT.

The sample holds a few counts of this clonotype. V gene TRBV28 combines with J gene TRBJ2-5; 9 nucleotides match TRBD2. Germline V CDR1 and CDR2: MDHEN, SYDVKM. The CDR3 is 15 amino acids. V dropped 3 bases and J dropped 3; count of bases not matched to a gene: 5. The CDR3, as DNA: TGTGCCAGCAGTTTGGCGACTAGCGGTAAAGAGACCCAGTACTTC. Translation gives CASSLATSGKETQYF.

This chain joins TRBV29-1 and TRBJ2-3; TRBD1 matches at 9 bases. CDR1 is SQVTM, CDR2 ANQGSEA, per germline. CDR3 length: 15 amino acids. J gave up 1 base and V 1 base, and 3 bases lay outside the gene matches. The CDR3 DNA reads TGCAGCGTTGAAGCCCGGGACAGGGGCACAGATACGCAGTATTTT. Translating it yields CSVEARDRGTDTQYF.

This clonotype was picked up a small number of times. The chain links TRBV5-4 to TRBJ2-2, with 10 bases identical to TRBD2. With V trimmed by 3 bases and J by 4 bases, 9 bases remained unmatched. Germline V gene lookup returns CDR1 SGHNT and CDR2 YYREEE (reference sequence). The CDR3 loop spans 17 amino acids. The CDR3 sequence is CASSSGRWTSGTGELFF. The CDR3 DNA reads as TGTGCCAGCAGCTCGGGACGGTGGACTAGCGGCACCGGGGAGCTGTTTTTT.